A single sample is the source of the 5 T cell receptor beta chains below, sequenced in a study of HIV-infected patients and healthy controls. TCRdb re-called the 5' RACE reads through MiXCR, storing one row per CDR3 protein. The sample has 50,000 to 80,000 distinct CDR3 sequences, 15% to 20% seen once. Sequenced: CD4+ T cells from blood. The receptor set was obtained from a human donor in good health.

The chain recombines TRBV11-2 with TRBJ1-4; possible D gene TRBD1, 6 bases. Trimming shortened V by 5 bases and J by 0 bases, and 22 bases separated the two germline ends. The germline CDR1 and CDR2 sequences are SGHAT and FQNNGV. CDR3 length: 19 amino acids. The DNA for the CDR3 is TGTGCCAGCAGCGCAAGAGGGGGAGCTAATACTGCAACTAATGAAAAACTGTTTTTT. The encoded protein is CASSARGGANTATNEKLFF.

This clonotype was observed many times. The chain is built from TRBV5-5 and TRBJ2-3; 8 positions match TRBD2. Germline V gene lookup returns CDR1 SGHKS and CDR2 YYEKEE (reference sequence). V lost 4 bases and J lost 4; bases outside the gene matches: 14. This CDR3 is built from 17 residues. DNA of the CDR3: TGTGCCAGCAGCCATCGACTAGCGAGGGGTATTGCAGATACGCAGTATTTT. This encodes CASSHRLARGIADTQYF.

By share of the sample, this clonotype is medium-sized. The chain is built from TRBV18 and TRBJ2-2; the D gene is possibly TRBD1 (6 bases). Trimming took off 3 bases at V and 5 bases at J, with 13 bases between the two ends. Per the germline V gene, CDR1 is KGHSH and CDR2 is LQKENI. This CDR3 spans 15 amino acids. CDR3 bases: TGTGCCAGCTCACCGCCGGGACATTCTACCGGGGAGCTGTTTTTT. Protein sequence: CASSPPGHSTGELFF. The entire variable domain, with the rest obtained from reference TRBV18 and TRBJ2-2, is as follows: NAGVMQNPRHLVRRRGQEARLRCSPMKGHSHVYWYRQLPEEGLKFMVYLQKENIIDESGMPKERFSAEFPKEGPSILRIQQVVRGDSAAYFCASSPPGHSTGELFFGEGSRLTVL.

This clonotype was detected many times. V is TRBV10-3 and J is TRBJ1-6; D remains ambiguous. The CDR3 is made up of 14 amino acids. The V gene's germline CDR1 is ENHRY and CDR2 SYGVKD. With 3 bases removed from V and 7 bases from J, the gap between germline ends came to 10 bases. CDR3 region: CAISEEPRNSPLHF. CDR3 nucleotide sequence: TGTGCCATCAGTGAAGAGCCCCGGAATTCACCCCTCCACTTT.

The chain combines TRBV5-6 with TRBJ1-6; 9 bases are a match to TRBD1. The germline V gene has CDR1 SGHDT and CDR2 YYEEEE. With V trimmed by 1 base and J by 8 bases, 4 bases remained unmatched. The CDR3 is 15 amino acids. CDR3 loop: CASSLIDRGDSPLHF. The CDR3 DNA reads TGTGCCAGCAGCTTGATAGACAGGGGGGATTCACCCCTCCACTTT.